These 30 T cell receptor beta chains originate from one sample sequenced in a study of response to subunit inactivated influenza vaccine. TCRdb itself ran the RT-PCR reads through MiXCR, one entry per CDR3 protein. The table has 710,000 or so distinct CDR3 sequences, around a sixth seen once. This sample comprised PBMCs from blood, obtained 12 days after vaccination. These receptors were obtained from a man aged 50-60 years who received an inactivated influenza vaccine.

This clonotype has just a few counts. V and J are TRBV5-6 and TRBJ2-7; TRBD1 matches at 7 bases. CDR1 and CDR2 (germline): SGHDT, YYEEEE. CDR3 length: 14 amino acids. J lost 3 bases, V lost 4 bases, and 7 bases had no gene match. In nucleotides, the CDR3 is TGTGCCAGCAGCCCCGGGACAGCGATCTACGAGCAGTACTTC. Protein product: CASSPGTAIYEQYF.

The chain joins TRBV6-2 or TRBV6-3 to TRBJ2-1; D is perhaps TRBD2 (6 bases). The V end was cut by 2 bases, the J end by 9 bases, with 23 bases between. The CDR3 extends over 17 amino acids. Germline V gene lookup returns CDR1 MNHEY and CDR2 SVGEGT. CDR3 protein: CASSYPFFGDGGAEQFF. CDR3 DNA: TGTGCCAGCAGTTACCCTTTTTTCGGGGACGGGGGAGCTGAGCAGTTCTTC.

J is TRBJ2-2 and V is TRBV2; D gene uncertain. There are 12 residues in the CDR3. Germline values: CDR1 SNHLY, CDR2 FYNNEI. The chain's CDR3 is CSAKAVGGELFF. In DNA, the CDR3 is TGTTCAGCTAAGGCAGTTGGGGGGGAGCTGTTTTTT.

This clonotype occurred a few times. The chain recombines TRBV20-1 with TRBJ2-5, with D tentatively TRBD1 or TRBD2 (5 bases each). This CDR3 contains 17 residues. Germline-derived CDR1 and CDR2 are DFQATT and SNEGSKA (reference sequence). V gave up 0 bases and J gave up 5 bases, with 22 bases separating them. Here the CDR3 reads CSARDPLWSPRGETQYF. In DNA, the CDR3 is TGCAGTGCTAGAGACCCTTTGTGGTCCCCGAGGGGTGAGACCCAGTACTTC.

The CDR3, as DNA: TGCAGCGTTCAAATCTCTGGGGCCAACGTCCTGACTTTC. Its protein product is CSVQISGANVLTF. This chain connects TRBV29-1 to TRBJ2-6; the D is unclear. The CDR3 is 13 residues long. Trimming stripped 5 bases from V and 0 bases from J, with 5 bases between. Germline CDR1 and CDR2: SQVTM and ANQGSEA. Filled out from reference TRBV29-1 and TRBJ2-6, the complete variable domain reads SAVISQKPSRDICQRGTSLTIQCQVDSQVTMMFWYRQQPGQSLTLIATANQGSEATYESGFVIDKFPISRPNLTFSTLTVSNMSPEDSSIYLCSVQISGANVLTFGAGSRLTVL.

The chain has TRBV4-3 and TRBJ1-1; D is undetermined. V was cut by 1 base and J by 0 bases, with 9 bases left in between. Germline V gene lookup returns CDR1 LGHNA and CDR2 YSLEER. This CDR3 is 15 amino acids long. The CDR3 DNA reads TGCGCCAGCAGCCAAGTGGCCAGAATGAACACTGAAGCTTTCTTT. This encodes CASSQVARMNTEAFF.

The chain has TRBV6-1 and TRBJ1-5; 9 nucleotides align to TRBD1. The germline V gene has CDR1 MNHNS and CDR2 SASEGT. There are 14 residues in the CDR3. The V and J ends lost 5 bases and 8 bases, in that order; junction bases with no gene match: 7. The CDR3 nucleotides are TGTGCCAGCAGTCAGACAGGGGGAGGCAAGCCCCAGCATTTT. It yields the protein CASSQTGGGKPQHF.

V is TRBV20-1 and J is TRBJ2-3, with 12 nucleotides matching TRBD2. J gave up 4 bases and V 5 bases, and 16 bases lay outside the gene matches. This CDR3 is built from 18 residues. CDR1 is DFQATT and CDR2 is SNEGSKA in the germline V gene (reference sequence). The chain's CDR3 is CSALPNRLAGAASDTQYF. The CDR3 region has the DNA TGCAGTGCTCTCCCCAACCGACTAGCGGGAGCTGCATCAGATACGCAGTATTTT.

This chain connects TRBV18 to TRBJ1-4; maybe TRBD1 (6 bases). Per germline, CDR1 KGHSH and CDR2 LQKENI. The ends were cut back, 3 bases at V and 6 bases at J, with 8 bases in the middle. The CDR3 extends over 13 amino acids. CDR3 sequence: CASSPDSHEKLFF. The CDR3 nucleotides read TGTGCCAGCTCACCGGACAGCCATGAAAAACTGTTTTTT.

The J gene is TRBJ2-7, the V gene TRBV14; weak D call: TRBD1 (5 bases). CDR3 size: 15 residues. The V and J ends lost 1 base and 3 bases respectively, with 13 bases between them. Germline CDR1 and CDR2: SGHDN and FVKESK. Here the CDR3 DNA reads TGTGCCAGCAGCCAAGGGACATTTATAGGCTACGAGCAGTACTTC. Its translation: CASSQGTFIGYEQYF.

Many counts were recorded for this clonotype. The DNA for the CDR3 is TGTGCCAGCAGTTCCTGGGGGGGCGGATTGAACACTGAAGCTTTCTTT. This sequence encodes CASSSWGGGLNTEAFF. V gene TRBV6-5 combines with J gene TRBJ1-1; D is perhaps TRBD1 (6 bases). CDR1 is MNHEY, CDR2 SVGAGI, per germline. V dropped 4 bases and J dropped 0 bases, with 15 bases sitting between them. The CDR3 runs 16 residues.

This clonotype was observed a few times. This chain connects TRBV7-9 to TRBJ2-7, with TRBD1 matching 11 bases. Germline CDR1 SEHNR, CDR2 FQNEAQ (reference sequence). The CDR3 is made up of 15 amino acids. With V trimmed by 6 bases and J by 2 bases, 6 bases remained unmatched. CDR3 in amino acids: CASRTVGQGAYEQYF. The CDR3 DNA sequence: TGTGCCAGCAGGACGGTGGGACAGGGGGCCTACGAGCAGTACTTC.

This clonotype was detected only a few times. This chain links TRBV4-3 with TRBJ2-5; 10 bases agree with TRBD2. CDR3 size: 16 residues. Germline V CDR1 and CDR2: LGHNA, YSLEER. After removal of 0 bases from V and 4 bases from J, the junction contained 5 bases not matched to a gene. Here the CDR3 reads CASSQDLIAGGETQYF. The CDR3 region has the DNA TGCGCCAGCAGCCAAGATTTAATAGCGGGAGGAGAGACCCAGTACTTC.

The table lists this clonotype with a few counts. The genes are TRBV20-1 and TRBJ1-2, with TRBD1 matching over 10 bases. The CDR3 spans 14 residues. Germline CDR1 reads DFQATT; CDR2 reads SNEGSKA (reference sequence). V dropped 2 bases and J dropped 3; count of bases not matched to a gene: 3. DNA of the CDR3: TGCAGTGCTAGAAGGACAGGGGGACACTATGGCTACACCTTC. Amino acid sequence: CSARRTGGHYGYTF.

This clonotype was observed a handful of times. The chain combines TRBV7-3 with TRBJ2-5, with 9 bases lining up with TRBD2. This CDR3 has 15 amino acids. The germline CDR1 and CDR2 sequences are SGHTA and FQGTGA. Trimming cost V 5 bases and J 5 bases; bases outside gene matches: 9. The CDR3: CASSASGGRVETQYF. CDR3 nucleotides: TGTGCCAGCAGCGCCTCTGGCGGGAGGGTCGAGACCCAGTACTTC.

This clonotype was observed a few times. The CDR3 is CASKGTSKGDNEQFF. As DNA, the CDR3 is TGTGCCAGCAAGGGGACATCCAAAGGAGACAATGAGCAGTTCTTC. V is TRBV12-3 or TRBV12-4 and J is TRBJ2-1, with D perhaps TRBD1 (6 bases). V was trimmed by 7 bases and J by 5 bases, leaving 18 bases between them. The CDR3 extends over 15 amino acids.

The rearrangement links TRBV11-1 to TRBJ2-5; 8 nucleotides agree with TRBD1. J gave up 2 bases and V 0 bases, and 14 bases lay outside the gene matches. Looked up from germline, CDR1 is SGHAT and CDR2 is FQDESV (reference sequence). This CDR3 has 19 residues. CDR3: CASSLAVYSSDRAQETQYF. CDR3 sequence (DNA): TGTGCCAGCAGCTTAGCGGTTTACTCTTCGGACAGGGCACAAGAGACCCAGTACTTC.

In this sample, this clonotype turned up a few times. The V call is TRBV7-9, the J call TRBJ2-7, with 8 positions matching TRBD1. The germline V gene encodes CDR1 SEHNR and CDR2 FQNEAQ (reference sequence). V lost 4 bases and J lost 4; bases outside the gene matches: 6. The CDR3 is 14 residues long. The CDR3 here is CASSSGQGRYEQYF. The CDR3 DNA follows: TGTGCCAGCAGCTCCGGACAGGGAAGGTACGAGCAGTACTTC.

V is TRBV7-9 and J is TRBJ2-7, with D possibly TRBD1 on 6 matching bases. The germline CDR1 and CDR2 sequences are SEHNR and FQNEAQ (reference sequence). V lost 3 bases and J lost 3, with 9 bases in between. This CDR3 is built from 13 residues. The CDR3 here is CASSFPQGYEQYF. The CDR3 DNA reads TGTGCCAGCAGCTTCCCACAGGGCTACGAGCAGTACTTC.

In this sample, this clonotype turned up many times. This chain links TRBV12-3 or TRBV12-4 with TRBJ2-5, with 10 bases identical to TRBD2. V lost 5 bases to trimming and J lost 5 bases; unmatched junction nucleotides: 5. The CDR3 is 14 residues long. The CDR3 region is CASSRAGGRETQYF. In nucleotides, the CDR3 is TGTGCCAGCAGTCGAGCGGGGGGGCGTGAGACCCAGTACTTC.

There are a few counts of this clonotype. CDR3 residues: CAKVGCGEETQYF. The CDR3 DNA reads as TGTGCCAAGGTTGGCTGCGGGGAAGAGACCCAGTACTTC. The genes are TRBV21-1 and TRBJ2-5; no DNA check was done on the table's D call, TRBD2. TRBV21-1 is annotated as a pseudogene. The CDR3 totals 13 residues.

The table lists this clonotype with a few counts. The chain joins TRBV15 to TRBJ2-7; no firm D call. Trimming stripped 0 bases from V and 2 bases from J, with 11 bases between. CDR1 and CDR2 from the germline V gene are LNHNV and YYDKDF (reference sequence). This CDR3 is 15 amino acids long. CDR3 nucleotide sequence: TGTGCCACCAGCAGAGAGCCTAGTCTCACCTACGAGCAGTACTTC. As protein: CATSREPSLTYEQYF.

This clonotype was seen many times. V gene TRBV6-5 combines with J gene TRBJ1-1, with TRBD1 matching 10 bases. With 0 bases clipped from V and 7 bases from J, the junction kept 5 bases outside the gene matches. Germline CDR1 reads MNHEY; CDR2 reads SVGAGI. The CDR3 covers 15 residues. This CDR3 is CASSYSRTGGVEAFF. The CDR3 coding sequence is TGTGCCAGCAGTTACTCGAGGACAGGGGGAGTTGAAGCTTTCTTT.

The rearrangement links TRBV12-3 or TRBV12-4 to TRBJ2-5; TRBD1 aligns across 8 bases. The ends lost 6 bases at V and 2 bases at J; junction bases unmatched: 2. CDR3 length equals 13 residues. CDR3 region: CASSHRGQETQYF. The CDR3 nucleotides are TGTGCCAGCAGCCACAGGGGGCAAGAGACCCAGTACTTC.

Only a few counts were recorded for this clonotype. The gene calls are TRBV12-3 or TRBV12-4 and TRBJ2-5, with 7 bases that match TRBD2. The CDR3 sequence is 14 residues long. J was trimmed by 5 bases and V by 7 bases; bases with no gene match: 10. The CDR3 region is CASTRWAGEETQYF. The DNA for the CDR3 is TGTGCCAGCACCAGATGGGCGGGAGAGGAGACCCAGTACTTC.

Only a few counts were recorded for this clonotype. The CDR3 region has the DNA TGTGCCACCAGCAGGGAAGGGACAAGGGAGCTGTTTTTT. Encoded protein: CATSREGTRELFF. The rearrangement uses TRBV15 and TRBJ2-2; maybe TRBD1 (6 bases). CDR1 is LNHNV, CDR2 YYDKDF, per germline (reference sequence). The V and J ends lost 3 bases and 9 bases respectively, with 11 bases between them. The CDR3 has 13 residues. Filled out from reference TRBV15 and TRBJ2-2, the complete variable domain reads DAMVIQNPRYQVTQFGKPVTLSCSQTLNHNVMYWYQQKSSQAPKLLFHYYDKDFNNEADTPDNFQSRRPNTSFCFLDIRSPGLGDTAMYLCATSREGTRELFFGEGSRLTVL.

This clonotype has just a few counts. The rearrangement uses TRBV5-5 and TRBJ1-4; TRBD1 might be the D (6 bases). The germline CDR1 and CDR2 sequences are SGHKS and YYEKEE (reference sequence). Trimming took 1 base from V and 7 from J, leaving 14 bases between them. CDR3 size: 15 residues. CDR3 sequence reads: CASSLYGSRGEKLFF. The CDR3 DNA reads TGTGCCAGCAGCTTGTACGGGTCCAGGGGTGAAAAACTGTTTTTT.

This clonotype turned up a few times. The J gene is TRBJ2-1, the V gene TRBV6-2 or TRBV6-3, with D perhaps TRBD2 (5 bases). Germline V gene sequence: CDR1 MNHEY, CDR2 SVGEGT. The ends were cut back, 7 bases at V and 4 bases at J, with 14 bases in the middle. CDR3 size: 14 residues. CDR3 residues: CASMRAGVYNEQFF. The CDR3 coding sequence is TGTGCCAGCATGCGGGCTGGTGTATACAATGAGCAGTTCTTC.

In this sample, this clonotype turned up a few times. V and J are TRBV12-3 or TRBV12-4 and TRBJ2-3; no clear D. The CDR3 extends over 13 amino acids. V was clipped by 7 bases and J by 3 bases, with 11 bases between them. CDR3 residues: CASTPLRTDTQYF. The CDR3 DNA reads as TGTGCCAGCACCCCACTGAGGACAGATACGCAGTATTTT.

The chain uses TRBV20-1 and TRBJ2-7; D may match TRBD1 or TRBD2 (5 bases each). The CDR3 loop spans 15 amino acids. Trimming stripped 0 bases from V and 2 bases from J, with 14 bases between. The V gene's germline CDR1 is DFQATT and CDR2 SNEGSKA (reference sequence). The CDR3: CSARDVGVNPYEQYF. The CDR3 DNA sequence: TGCAGTGCTAGAGATGTGGGGGTAAATCCCTACGAGCAGTACTTC.